This T cell receptor beta chain is from a study of beta chain features in type 1 diabetes. This clone was observed a few times. The whole isolated RNA underwent reverse transcription, so sequencing captured expressed TCRB transcripts. Method: immunoSEQ multiplex PCR; TCRdb's copy keeps in-frame clones and lacks some. The table records about 220,000 clones, roughly 11% of them present only once. CDR3 length: 12 amino acids. The V end was cut by 8 bases, the J end by 5 bases, with 12 bases between. CDR1 and CDR2 from the germline V gene are SGHTA and FQGNSA. The TCR originated in a man between 18 and 29 years old in good health. Sample: central memory CD4+ T cells from blood. This rearrangement joins TRBV7-2 to TRBJ1-2; a possible D gene is TRBD1 (6 bases). The CDR3 sequence is CASSRGAYGYTF. The CDR3 nucleotides are TGTGCCAGCTCCAGGGGTGCTTATGGCTACACCTTC. The whole variable domain, remainder taken from reference TRBV7-2 and TRBJ1-2, is GAGVSQSPSNKVTEKGKDVELRCDPISGHTALYWYRQSLGQGLEFLIYFQGNSAPDKSGLPSDRFSAERTGGSVSTLTIQRTQQEDSAVYLCASSRGAYGYTFGSGTRLTVV.